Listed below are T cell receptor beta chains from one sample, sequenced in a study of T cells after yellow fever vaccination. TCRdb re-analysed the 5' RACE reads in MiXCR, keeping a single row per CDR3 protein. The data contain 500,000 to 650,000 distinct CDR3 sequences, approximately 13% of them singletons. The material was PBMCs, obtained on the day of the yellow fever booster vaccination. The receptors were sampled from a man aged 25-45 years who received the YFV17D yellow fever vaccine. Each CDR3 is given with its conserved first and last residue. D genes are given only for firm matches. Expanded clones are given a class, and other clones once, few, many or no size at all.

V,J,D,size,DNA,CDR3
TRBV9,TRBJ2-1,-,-,TGTGCCAGCAGCGTAGGCACTAGCCCTAGCTCCTACAATGAGCAGTTCTTC,CASSVGTSPSSYNEQFF
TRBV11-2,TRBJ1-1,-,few,TGTGCCAGCCGGGAGAACACTGAAGCTTTCTTT,CASRENTEAFF
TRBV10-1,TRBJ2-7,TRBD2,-,TGCGCCAGCAGAGAGCTAGCGGGAGATCGGTACGAGCAGTACTTC,CASRELAGDRYEQYF
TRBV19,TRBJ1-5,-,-,TGTGCCAGTAGTATAGCCCAGACAGTTCCGGGGAATCAGCCCCAGCATTTT,CASSIAQTVPGNQPQHF
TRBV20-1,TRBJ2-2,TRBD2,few,TGCAGTGCCCCGACCCGCGACAGGTCCCGGCTAGCGGGAACGAACACCGGGGAGCTGTTTTTT,CSAPTRDRSRLAGTNTGELFF
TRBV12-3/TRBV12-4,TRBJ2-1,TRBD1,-,TGTGCCAGCAGCCTGGGACAGAGACCCTACAATGAGCAGTTCTTC,CASSLGQRPYNEQFF
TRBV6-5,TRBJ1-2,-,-,TGTGCCAGCAGTTACTCGGGGGGCGATGGCTACACCTTC,CASSYSGGDGYTF
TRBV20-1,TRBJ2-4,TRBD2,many,TGCAGTGCTTACGCAGCGGGGGAAAACATTCAGTACTTC,CSAYAAGENIQYF
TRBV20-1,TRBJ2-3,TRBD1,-,TGCAGTGCCCCAGGACAGGGGGGGATTACGCAGTATTTT,CSAPGQGGITQYF
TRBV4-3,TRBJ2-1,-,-,TGCGCCAGCAGCCAAAGTGGCGTAAGAGGTCATGAGCAGTTCTTC,CASSQSGVRGHEQFF
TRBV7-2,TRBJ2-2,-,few,TGTGCCAGCAGCTTACTTCCGGGGGATACCGGGGAGCTGTTTTTT,CASSLLPGDTGELFF
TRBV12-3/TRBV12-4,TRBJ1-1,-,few,TGTGCCAGCAGCCCCGGGACACCCCCCCGGGGCACTGAAGCTTTCTTT,CASSPGTPPRGTEAFF
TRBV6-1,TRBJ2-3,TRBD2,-,TGTGCCAGCAGTAAACAGCGGGGGTGGGATACGCAGTATTTT,CASSKQRGWDTQYF
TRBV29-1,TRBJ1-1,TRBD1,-,TGCAGCGTTGAAGACATGATGGACAGGGTTATGAACACTGAAGCTTTCTTT,CSVEDMMDRVMNTEAFF
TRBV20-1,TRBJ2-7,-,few,TGCAGTGCCGCGGACTTTCTCTCCTACGAGCAGTACTTC,CSAADFLSYEQYF
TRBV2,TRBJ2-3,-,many,TGTGCCAGCCGAGTCTCCTCCACAGATACGCAGTATTTT,CASRVSSTDTQYF
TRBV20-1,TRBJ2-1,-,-,TGCAGTGCTAGCCGGGACGGGCGGGCCAATGAGCAGTTCTTC,CSASRDGRANEQFF
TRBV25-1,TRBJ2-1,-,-,TGTGCCAGGAGCTCTGGTCTCCTCTGCAATGAGCAGTTCTTC,CARSSGLLCNEQFF
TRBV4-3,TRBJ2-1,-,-,TGCGCCAGCAGCCAATACGGCGGGGCCCTCTACAATGAGCAGTTCTTC,CASSQYGGALYNEQFF
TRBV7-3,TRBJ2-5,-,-,TGTGCCAGCAGCTTAACATGGGAAGAGACCCAGTACTTC,CASSLTWEETQYF
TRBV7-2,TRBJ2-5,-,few,TGTGCCAGCAGCTTAAGGGGGACGACCGTGTACTTC,CASSLRGTTVYF
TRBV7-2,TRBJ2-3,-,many,TGTGCCAGCAGCCCAGACTGGGGGTCAGATACGCAGTATTTT,CASSPDWGSDTQYF
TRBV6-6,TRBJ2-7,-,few,TGTGCCAGCAGTGACCCGCTCGAGCAGTACTTC,CASSDPLEQYF
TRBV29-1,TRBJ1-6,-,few,TGCAGCGTCAAACCGGGGTGGAATTCACCCCTCCACTTT,CSVKPGWNSPLHF
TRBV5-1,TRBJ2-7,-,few,TGCGCCAGCAGCTTGGAACACCCCCAGGACGAGCAGTACTTC,CASSLEHPQDEQYF
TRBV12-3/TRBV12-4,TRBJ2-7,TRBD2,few,TGTGCCAGCAGTCCCCGGCTAGCGGAAAAACTAACCTACGAGCAGTACTTC,CASSPRLAEKLTYEQYF
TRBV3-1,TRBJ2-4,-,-,TGTGCCAGCAGCCAAATCGGACAGTCCAAAAACATTCAGTACTTC,CASSQIGQSKNIQYF
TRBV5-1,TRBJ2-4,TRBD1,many,TGCGCCAGCAGCGAATCCGGGACAGGGGTGAACATTCAGTACTTC,CASSESGTGVNIQYF
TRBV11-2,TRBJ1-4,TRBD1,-,TGTGCCAGCAGCCGGCGGGCGGGACAGGGCTATGCAACTAATGAAAAACTGTTTTTT,CASSRRAGQGYATNEKLFF
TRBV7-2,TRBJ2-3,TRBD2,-,TGTGCCAGCAGCTTAACCGGGACTAGCGCACCAGATACGCAGTATTTT,CASSLTGTSAPDTQYF
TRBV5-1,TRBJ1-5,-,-,TGCGCCAGCAGCTTGGACACCGATGGCAATCAGCCCCAGCATTTT,CASSLDTDGNQPQHF
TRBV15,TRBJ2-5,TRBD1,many,TGTGCCACCAGCTCGTACAGGGGAGAACAGACCCAGTACTTC,CATSSYRGEQTQYF
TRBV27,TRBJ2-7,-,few,TGTGCCAGCAGTTCGGCGGGAAGGTCGTGGGAGCAGTACTTC,CASSSAGRSWEQYF
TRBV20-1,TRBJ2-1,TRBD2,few,TGCAGTGCTAGTAGCGGGAGAGCTAACAATGAGCAGTTCTTC,CSASSGRANNEQFF
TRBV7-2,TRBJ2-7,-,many,TGTGCCAGCAGCCAGACAGCCGAGCAGTACTTC,CASSQTAEQYF
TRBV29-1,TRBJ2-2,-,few,TGCAGCGCTAAACGGGAGATGGTTGCCGGGGAGCTGTTTTTT,CSAKREMVAGELFF
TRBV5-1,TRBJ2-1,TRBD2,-,TGCGCCAGCAGCTTGGCCGGACTAGCTGATCCGACTTTCTACAATGAGCAGTTCTTC,CASSLAGLADPTFYNEQFF
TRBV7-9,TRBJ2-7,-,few,TGTGCCAGCAGCTCGCTGGCAGGGTATCCTCTCGAGCAGTACTTC,CASSSLAGYPLEQYF
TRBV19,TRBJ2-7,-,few,TGTGCCAGTAGCCGAAGCGGGCTCTCCTACGAGCAGTACTTC,CASSRSGLSYEQYF
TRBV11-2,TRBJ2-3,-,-,TGTGCCAGCAGCTTAGAGGGATCTGGCGGGATTAGCACAGATACGCAGTATTTT,CASSLEGSGGISTDTQYF
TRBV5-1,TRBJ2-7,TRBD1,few,TGCGCCAGCAGCTTGTTAATTACAGGGGGCGAGCAGTACTTC,CASSLLITGGEQYF
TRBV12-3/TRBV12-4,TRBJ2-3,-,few,TGTGCCAGCGAGGGGCTGACAGATACGCAGTATTTT,CASEGLTDTQYF
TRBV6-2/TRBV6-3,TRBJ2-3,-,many,TGTGCCAGCAGGGTCGGCAGCACAGATACGCAGTATTTT,CASRVGSTDTQYF
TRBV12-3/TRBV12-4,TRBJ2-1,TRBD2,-,TGTGCCAGCAGTTTAGTTGGCGGGAGGGACAATGAGCAGTTCTTC,CASSLVGGRDNEQFF
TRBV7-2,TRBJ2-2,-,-,TGTGCCAGCAGCTTAGTTGGCGGGAAGAACACCGGGGAGCTGTTTTTT,CASSLVGGKNTGELFF
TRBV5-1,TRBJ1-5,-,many,TGCGCCAGCAGCGCAGGGAACAATCAGCCCCAGCATTTT,CASSAGNNQPQHF
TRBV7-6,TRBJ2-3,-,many,TGTGCCAGCAGCTTAGGGCCGCCCACCTCCACAGATACGCAGTATTTT,CASSLGPPTSTDTQYF
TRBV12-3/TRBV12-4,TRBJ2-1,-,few,TGTGCCAGCAGTTTATGGGGTACTGAGCAGTTCTTC,CASSLWGTEQFF
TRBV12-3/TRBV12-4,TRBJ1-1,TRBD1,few,TGTGCCAGCAGAACAGGGGGGATCATGAACACTGAAGCTTTCTTT,CASRTGGIMNTEAFF
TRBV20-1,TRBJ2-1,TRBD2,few,TGCAGTGCACTAACCGGGACTAAGATAAACAATGAGCAGTTCTTC,CSALTGTKINNEQFF
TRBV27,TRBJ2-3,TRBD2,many,TGTGCCAGCAGACGGACTAGCTTCGGCACAGATACGCAGTATTTT,CASRRTSFGTDTQYF
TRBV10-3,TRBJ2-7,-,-,TGTGCCTCCGAACACTACGAGCAGTACTTC,CASEHYEQYF
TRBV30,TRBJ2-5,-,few,TGTGCCTGGAGTACAATAGGACTTAGTGCCTTGCCCCAGTACTTC,CAWSTIGLSALPQYF
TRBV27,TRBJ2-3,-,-,TGTGCCAGCAGTTTAAGACAAATCACAGATACGCAGTATTTT,CASSLRQITDTQYF